These 8 T cell receptor beta chains were sequenced from one sample in a study of somatic mutations in cytotoxic T cells in rheumatoid arthritis (dated by TCRdb to about 2017). The method was the immunoSEQ multiplex PCR assay. TCRdb's version of the immuneACCESS table is confined to in-frame rearrangements and falls short of the full clone set. An unresolved V gene accounts for under half of the shortfall where checked; the remainder is of unknown origin. Present in this sample are roughly 23,000 clones, about 77% of which were seen just once. Of the sample, approximately 10% is held by the ten largest clones. The sequenced sample was CD8+ T cells sorted from blood. The receptor set was obtained from an adult with rheumatoid arthritis.

This rearrangement joins TRBV30 to TRBJ1-2; unclear D gene. This CDR3 is 11 amino acids long. V lost 1 base and J lost 8, with 8 bases in between. The V gene's germline CDR1 is GTSNPN and CDR2 SVGIG (reference sequence). The DNA of the CDR3 is TGTGCCTGGAGTGATTCTCTCGGCTACACCTTC. Translated: CAWSDSLGYTF.

V is TRBV7-2 and J is TRBJ2-4; maybe TRBD2 (5 bases). This CDR3 is 16 amino acids long. Trimming removed 5 bases from V and 1 base from J, with 15 bases in between. Looked up from germline, CDR1 is SGHTA and CDR2 is FQGNSA. The CDR3 protein is CASSPQSGWAKNIQYF. Written as DNA, the CDR3 is TGTGCCAGCAGCCCACAATCGGGATGGGCCAAAAACATTCAGTACTTC.

Only a few counts were recorded for this clone. The chain recombines TRBV15 with TRBJ2-6; no definite D call. This CDR3 has 16 amino acids. Trimming took 0 bases from V and 0 from J, leaving 6 bases between them. Germline assignment: CDR1 LNHNV and CDR2 YYDKDF (reference sequence). The CDR3 bases are TGTGCCACCAGCAGAGATTTCCCCTCTGGGGCCAACGTCCTGACTTTC. Translation: CATSRDFPSGANVLTF.

This chain uses TRBV14 with TRBJ2-7; 8 nucleotides line up with TRBD1. The V segment lost 4 bases and the J segment 7 bases; nucleotides outside the gene matches: 9. Per the germline V gene, CDR1 is SGHDN and CDR2 is FVKESK. CDR3 length equals 14 residues. CDR3 DNA: TGTGCCAGCAGCCTCGAATCAGGGGGCGCGGAGCAGTACTTC. Its protein is CASSLESGGAEQYF.

The V gene is TRBV2, the J gene TRBJ1-5; 10 bases are a match to TRBD1. The CDR3 sequence is 15 residues long. V lost 4 bases to trimming and J lost 9 bases; unmatched junction nucleotides: 9. CDR1 is SNHLY, CDR2 FYNNEI, per germline. CDR3 in amino acids: CASSARQGAPRPQHF. The CDR3 coding sequence is TGTGCCAGCAGTGCGAGACAGGGGGCCCCTCGGCCCCAGCATTTT.

The gene calls are TRBV6-4 and TRBJ2-1; 9 nucleotides line up with TRBD1. CDR3 size: 14 residues. V lost 3 bases to trimming and J lost 5 bases; unmatched junction nucleotides: 2. Germline assignment: CDR1 MRHNA and CDR2 SNTAGT. The CDR3 here is CASSDGQGNNEQFF. CDR3 nucleotides: TGTGCCAGCAGTGATGGACAGGGGAACAATGAGCAGTTCTTC.

This rearrangement joins TRBV5-8 to TRBJ2-7; D unclear. The V gene's germline CDR1 is SGHTS and CDR2 YDEGEE. V lost 0 bases to trimming and J lost 2 bases, with 3 bases between them. The CDR3 covers 12 residues. This chain's CDR3 is CASSLDTYEQYF. The CDR3 coding sequence is TGTGCCAGCAGCTTGGACACCTACGAGCAGTACTTC.

The chain employs TRBV5-1 and TRBJ1-6; D is unclear. The ends were cut back, 0 bases at V and 9 bases at J, with 16 bases in the middle. CDR3 length: 16 residues. Germline V gene sequence: CDR1 SGHRS, CDR2 YFSETQ. The CDR3 spells CASSLDREMTTSPLHF. In nucleotides, the CDR3 is TGCGCCAGCAGCTTGGATCGGGAGATGACCACTTCACCCCTCCACTTT.